The 5 T cell receptor beta chains given below trace back to one sample, sequenced in a study of Ad26.COV2.S vaccination and SARS-CoV-2 variants. Produced via immunoSEQ multiplex PCR; TCRdb's table is partial and in-frame only. The profile covers hundreds of thousands of clones, with over 75% appearing a single time and around 3.7% taken by the ten largest. This sample's treatment: approximately 18 received Ad26.COV2.S at low or high dose, single or two shots; several received placebo; per-sample allocation not given. Day 63 following the first vaccine or placebo injection was when the samples were taken. The material was peripheral blood, obtained in a trial of Ad26.COV2.S vaccine versus placebo. The receptors stem from a person aged 18-65 years who received the Ad26.COV2.S COVID-19 vaccine or a placebo.

This clone is a singleton in its sample. The chain carries TRBV6-5 and TRBJ2-7; a possible D gene is TRBD1 (5 bases). Trimming took off 5 bases at V and 2 bases at J, with 10 bases between the two ends. The CDR3 extends over 13 amino acids. Germline V gives CDR1 MNHEY, CDR2 SVGAGI. The CDR3 bases are TGTGCCAGCAGTACAAGACAGACCTACGAGCAGTACTTC. Protein product: CASSTRQTYEQYF.

This sequence joins TRBV4-1 and TRBJ2-7, with D perhaps assigned TRBD1 or TRBD2 (5 bases each). Germline CDR1 and CDR2: MGHRA and YSYEKL. Trimming removed 0 bases from V and 7 bases from J, with 19 bases in between. The CDR3 sequence is 16 residues long. CDR3 amino acids: CASSQDRGWGIGEQYF. In DNA form, the CDR3 reads TGCGCCAGCAGCCAAGATCGGGGTTGGGGCATTGGGGAGCAGTACTTC.

V gene TRBV5-1 combines with J gene TRBJ2-7, with 7 bases matching TRBD1. The ends lost 0 bases at V and 2 bases at J; junction bases unmatched: 5. The CDR3 contains 15 residues. The germline gives CDR1 SGHRS, CDR2 YFSETQ. CDR3 residues: CASSLGRQGAYEQYF. The CDR3 DNA sequence: TGCGCCAGCAGCTTGGGGCGGCAGGGGGCCTACGAGCAGTACTTC.

CDR3 sequence: CASSPLGHVSYEQYF. The CDR3, as DNA: TGTGCCAGCAGTCCTCTAGGGCACGTCTCCTACGAGCAGTACTTC. The chain links TRBV27 to TRBJ2-7; no clear D. The V end was cut by 5 bases, the J end by 0 bases, with 14 bases between. The CDR3 spans 15 residues. Germline V gives CDR1 MNHEY, CDR2 SMNVEV (reference sequence).

The chain links TRBV7-6 to TRBJ2-7, with 12 bases aligning to TRBD2. CDR1 is SGHVS and CDR2 is FNYEAQ in the germline V gene. V was clipped by 5 bases and J by 0 bases; unmatched bases: 8. This CDR3 region has 17 residues. CDR3: CASSQDTLAGGSYEQYF. The CDR3 DNA reads TGTGCCAGCAGCCAAGACACACTAGCGGGAGGCTCCTACGAGCAGTACTTC. The complete variable domain, with remaining parts taken from reference TRBV7-6 and TRBJ2-7, reads GAGVSQSPRYKVTKRGQDVALRCDPISGHVSLYWYRQALGQGPEFLTYFNYEAQQDKSGLPNDRFSAERPEGSISTLTIQRTEQRDSAMYRCASSQDTLAGGSYEQYFGPGTRLTVT.